The 28 T cell receptor beta chains presented below share a single source sample, sequenced in a study of cytomegalovirus exposure and HLA in healthy donors. The primer mix had 60 Vbeta and 13 Jbeta primers. The repertoire was sequenced with immunoSEQ multiplex PCR; TCRdb's copy has only in-frame clones and lacks some. The repertoire has around 130,000 clones, approximately 84% of them found once; the top ten carry 2.5% to 3%. Input material: PBMCs. The receptor source for this set is a boy between 2 and 10 years old in good health and CMV-seronegative.

V gene TRBV19 combines with J gene TRBJ2-3; 9 bases are shared with TRBD2. Trimming cost V 9 bases and J 4 bases; bases outside gene matches: 11. The CDR3 is 15 residues long. Germline CDR1 is LNHDA and CDR2 is SQIVND (reference sequence). Here the CDR3 DNA reads TGTGCCAGCCACCCCTCTAGCGGGGCCCCAGATACGCAGTATTTT. It codes for CASHPSSGAPDTQYF. Drawing the rest from reference TRBV19 and TRBJ2-3, the complete variable domain is DGGITQSPKYLFRKEGQNVTLSCEQNLNHDAMYWYRQDPGQGLRLIYYSQIVNDFQKGDIAEGYSVSREKKESFPLTVTSAQKNPTAFYLCASHPSSGAPDTQYFGPGTRLTVL.

This clone has a handful of counts. The V gene is TRBV4-2, the J gene TRBJ1-6; D not resolved. Trimming took off 0 bases at V and 0 bases at J, with 6 bases between the two ends. The CDR3 loop spans 16 amino acids. CDR1 is LGHNA and CDR2 is YNFKEQ in the germline V gene. CDR3 coding DNA: TGTGCCAGCAGCCAAGATTTCAGCTCCTATAATTCACCCCTCCACTTT. It is translated as CASSQDFSSYNSPLHF.

The chain carries TRBV7-9 and TRBJ1-1, with TRBD1 identical over 7 bases. Germline V lookup: CDR1 SEHNR, CDR2 FQNEAQ (reference sequence). V gave up 11 bases and J gave up 1 base; unmatched junction bases: 7. The CDR3 has 13 amino acids. For the CDR3, the DNA is TGTGCCTTTGGACAGGAAGAGAACACTGAAGCTTTCTTT. Translation: CAFGQEENTEAFF.

This sequence joins TRBV7-9 and TRBJ2-7; 7 bases are shared with TRBD1. V trimming: 4 bases; J trimming: 3 bases; junction bases outside the gene matches: 3. CDR3 length: 13 residues. From germline, CDR1 is SEHNR and CDR2 FQNEAQ (reference sequence). The CDR3, as DNA: TGTGCCAGCAGCTCGGGACAGTTCTACGAGCAGTACTTC. Protein: CASSSGQFYEQYF. The variable domain in full, with the rest retrieved from reference TRBV7-9 and TRBJ2-7, is DTGVSQNPRHKITKRGQNVTFRCDPISEHNRLYWYRQTLGQGPEFLTYFQNEAQLEKSRLLSDRFSAERPKGSFSTLEIQRTEQGDSAMYLCASSSGQFYEQYFGPGTRLTVT.

The J gene is TRBJ1-2, the V gene TRBV6-5; 10 nucleotides match TRBD1. V dropped 2 bases and J dropped 8; count of bases not matched to a gene: 8. This CDR3 has 15 residues. Looked up from germline, CDR1 is MNHEY and CDR2 is SVGAGI. The CDR3 nucleotides read TGTGCCAGCAGTTACGCCAGACAGGGGGCGGGGGGCTACACCTTC. It specifies CASSYARQGAGGYTF.

The chain carries TRBV11-2 and TRBJ2-1; TRBD2 agrees at 13 bases. Germline loops: CDR1 SGHAT, CDR2 FQNNGV. The CDR3 is 17 residues long. J was trimmed by 9 bases and V by 5 bases; bases with no gene match: 13. The CDR3 DNA sequence: TGTGCCAGCAGCCCCCCAGGACTAGCGGGAGTCTCCCGTGAGCAGTTCTTC. Translation gives CASSPPGLAGVSREQFF.

The gene calls are TRBV5-1 and TRBJ2-7, with 8 bases lining up with TRBD1. Trimming removed 3 bases from V and 3 bases from J; junction bases left unmatched: 8. CDR3 length: 15 residues. Germline assignment: CDR1 SGHRS and CDR2 YFSETQ. The CDR3 DNA reads as TGCGCCAGCAGCTCCATGACAGGGGAAGTCTACGAGCAGTACTTC. Translated, it gives CASSSMTGEVYEQYF. Complete variable domain (other parts from reference TRBV5-1 and TRBJ2-7): KAGVTQTPRYLIKTRGQQVTLSCSPISGHRSVSWYQQTPGQGLQFLFEYFSETQRNKGNFPGRFSGRQFSNSRSEMNVSTLELGDSALYLCASSSMTGEVYEQYFGPGTRLTVT.

V gene TRBV27 combines with J gene TRBJ2-7; perhaps TRBD2 as D (6 bases). Germline assignment: CDR1 MNHEY and CDR2 SMNVEV (reference sequence). This CDR3 is built from 15 residues. Trimming cost V 1 base and J 3 bases, with 13 bases left between them. CDR3 protein: CASSLYGGENYEQYF. The CDR3, as DNA: TGTGCCAGCAGTTTATACGGCGGGGAGAACTACGAGCAGTACTTC.

The rearrangement joins TRBV9 to TRBJ2-3, with TRBD2 as a possible D gene (5 bases). Looked up from germline, CDR1 is SGDLS and CDR2 is YYNGEE. Trimming removed 0 bases at V and 0 bases at J, with 11 bases between. The CDR3 loop spans 16 amino acids. The CDR3 is CASSVGIALSTDTQYF. Written as DNA, the CDR3 is TGTGCCAGCAGCGTAGGGATAGCGCTCAGCACAGATACGCAGTATTTT.

This clone has only one observation. The rearrangement links TRBV18 to TRBJ1-1; 8 bases map to TRBD1. The V and J ends lost 0 bases and 10 bases, in that order; junction bases with no gene match: 7. From germline, CDR1 is KGHSH and CDR2 LQKENI. The CDR3 length is 14 residues. The CDR3 nucleotides are TGTGCCAGCTCACCACCGCGGACAGGGACGGGAGCTTTCTTT. Translated, it gives CASSPPRTGTGAFF.

CDR3 amino acids: CASSHTGTADYGYTF. The CDR3 DNA follows: TGTGCCAGCAGCCATACCGGGACAGCCGACTATGGCTACACCTTC. The chain uses TRBV4-2 and TRBJ1-2, with TRBD1 matching 7 bases. V trimming: 3 bases; J trimming: 3 bases; junction bases outside the gene matches: 7. Germline V gives CDR1 LGHNA, CDR2 YNFKEQ. The CDR3 is 15 residues long.

This chain uses TRBV5-1 with TRBJ2-6, with a weak D call TRBD1 (6 bases). This CDR3 is 18 amino acids long. The V end was cut by 0 bases, the J end by 4 bases, with 17 bases between. Germline CDR1 is SGHRS and CDR2 is YFSETQ. This CDR3 reads CASSLDSQGSRGANVLTF. CDR3 in DNA: TGCGCCAGCAGCTTGGATTCCCAGGGGTCGAGAGGGGCCAACGTCCTGACTTTC.

This rearrangement joins TRBV6-1 to TRBJ2-3, with 8 bases matching TRBD2. The CDR3 totals 14 residues. Trimming cost V 3 bases and J 6 bases; bases outside gene matches: 5. The V gene's germline CDR1 is MNHNS and CDR2 SASEGT. CDR3 residues: CASSDGRASDTQYF. Here the CDR3 DNA reads TGTGCCAGCAGTGACGGGAGGGCCTCGGATACGCAGTATTTT.

CDR3 nucleotide sequence: TGTGCCAGCACCCCCCAGGGAGGACAGGGGGCACGCGAGCAGTACTTC. Encoded protein: CASTPQGGQGAREQYF. The V and J genes are TRBV7-9 and TRBJ2-7; 11 positions agree with TRBD1. V was clipped by 7 bases and J by 6 bases; unmatched bases: 14. This CDR3 spans 16 amino acids. The germline CDR1 and CDR2 sequences are SEHNR and FQNEAQ (reference sequence).

This chain connects TRBV27 to TRBJ2-1; D is possibly TRBD2 (5 bases). V lost 2 bases and J 7 bases, leaving 6 bases between the germline ends. This CDR3 is built from 12 residues. Per germline, CDR1 MNHEY and CDR2 SMNVEV (reference sequence). CDR3 sequence: CASSLEGNEQFF. The CDR3 DNA sequence: TGTGCCAGCAGTTTAGAGGGAAATGAGCAGTTCTTC.

The rearrangement uses TRBV2 and TRBJ2-5, with TRBD2 identical over 9 bases. CDR1 SNHLY and CDR2 FYNNEI come from the germline V gene. The CDR3 is 17 residues long. The J segment lost 5 bases and the V segment lost 4 bases, leaving 14 bases of the junction unmatched. The CDR3 sequence is CASSVGLSASGAETQYF. The CDR3, as DNA: TGTGCCAGCAGTGTCGGGTTGAGTGCTAGCGGGGCTGAGACCCAGTACTTC.

This clone was observed a handful of times. CDR3 coding DNA: TGTGCCAGCAAGCAGGGAAGCACTGAAGCTTTCTTT. Translation: CASKQGSTEAFF. The rearrangement uses TRBV6-5 and TRBJ1-1, with D tentatively TRBD1 (5 bases). The V and J ends lost 7 bases and 4 bases respectively, with 10 bases between them. The germline gives CDR1 MNHEY, CDR2 SVGAGI. CDR3 length equals 12 residues.

J is TRBJ2-3 and V is TRBV10-3; TRBD2 matches at 8 bases. Germline trimming cut 6 bases from V and 4 bases from J; bases unmatched to any gene: 6. The germline CDR1 and CDR2 sequences are ENHRY and SYGVKD. The CDR3 is 14 amino acids. The CDR3 nucleotides are TGTGCCATCAGAGATAGCGGGGTGGCAGATACGCAGTATTTT. Residues: CAIRDSGVADTQYF.

This clone was detected a few times. This sequence joins TRBV6-5 and TRBJ2-6, with D maybe TRBD2 (6 bases). Germline assignment: CDR1 MNHEY and CDR2 SVGAGI. The CDR3 loop spans 16 amino acids. Trimming pared 0 bases from V and 1 base from J, leaving 7 bases between. CDR3 region: CASSYSEGSGANVLTF. Here the CDR3 DNA reads TGTGCCAGCAGTTACTCGGAGGGGTCTGGGGCCAACGTCCTGACTTTC.

V usage is TRBV5-1 and J usage is TRBJ2-5; the match to TRBD2 covers 9 bases. CDR1 is SGHRS and CDR2 is YFSETQ in the germline V gene. Losses at the gene ends were 4 bases for V and 7 bases for J; bases not matched to a gene: 5. This CDR3 spans 13 amino acids. The CDR3 protein is CASSPSGDSTQYF. CDR3 DNA sequence: TGCGCCAGCAGCCCTAGCGGGGACTCGACCCAGTACTTC.

This clone appeared a single time. CDR3: CASSQDDLRVGNEKLFF. In DNA, the CDR3 is TGCGCCAGCAGCCAAGACGACCTGAGGGTAGGGAATGAAAAACTGTTTTTT. The chain has TRBV4-3 and TRBJ1-4; D remains ambiguous. CDR3 length: 17 residues. Germline V lookup: CDR1 LGHNA, CDR2 YSLEER. V lost 0 bases and J 5 bases, leaving 16 bases between the germline ends.

The V call is TRBV7-6, the J call TRBJ2-1; D possibly corresponds to TRBD1 (6 bases). The CDR3 sequence is 15 residues long. V gave up 4 bases and J gave up 0 bases, with 10 bases separating them. CDR1 and CDR2 from the germline V gene are SGHVS and FNYEAQ. The CDR3 coding sequence is TGTGCCAGCAGCTCCAGACAGGACTCCTACAATGAGCAGTTCTTC. This encodes CASSSRQDSYNEQFF.

This clone was counted a single time. This chain joins TRBV4-3 and TRBJ1-2; TRBD1 is a possible D gene (6 bases). Trimming took 4 bases from V and 8 from J, leaving 20 bases between them. Per germline, CDR1 LGHNA and CDR2 YSLEER. CDR3 length equals 15 residues. The CDR3 protein is CASSPPGRGARGYTF. The CDR3 coding sequence is TGCGCCAGCAGCCCACCGGGACGGGGGGCTCGCGGCTACACCTTC.

This clone was detected once. CDR3 nucleotides: TGTGCCACCTCCCTTATAGCGGGGATCCAGACCCAGTACTTC. Protein sequence: CATSLIAGIQTQYF. The rearrangement links TRBV15 to TRBJ2-5; 8 bases align to TRBD2. The germline V gene has CDR1 LNHNV and CDR2 YYDKDF (reference sequence). CDR3 length: 14 amino acids. The ends lost 8 bases at V and 6 bases at J; junction bases unmatched: 11.

CDR3 sequence: CASNPGTQWGDAQYF. The DNA of the CDR3 is TGCGCCAGCAATCCCGGGACTCAATGGGGGGATGCGCAGTATTTT. The chain employs TRBV5-1 and TRBJ2-3; D is perhaps TRBD2 (6 bases). V lost 6 bases, J lost 10 bases, and 24 bases lay in between. Germline V gene data show CDR1 as SGHRS and CDR2 as YFSETQ. There are 15 residues in the CDR3.

V gene TRBV4-3 combines with J gene TRBJ1-4; D possibly corresponds to TRBD1 (5 bases). The length of the CDR3 is 14 residues. With 2 bases removed from V and 8 bases from J, the gap between germline ends came to 12 bases. Germline CDR1 reads LGHNA; CDR2 reads YSLEER. CDR3 loop: CASSQHTGGEKLFF. The CDR3 bases are TGCGCCAGCAGCCAACATACAGGAGGGGAAAAACTGTTTTTT.

This rearrangement joins TRBV5-5 to TRBJ2-1; 11 bases agree with TRBD1. CDR1 is SGHKS and CDR2 is YYEKEE in the germline V gene (reference sequence). V was pared by 4 bases and J by 3 bases, with 9 bases of the junction left unmatched. This CDR3 comprises 17 residues. The CDR3 region is CASSPRPGTGGYNEQFF. The CDR3 DNA is TGTGCCAGCAGCCCGCGCCCCGGGACAGGGGGCTACAATGAGCAGTTCTTC. Filled out from reference TRBV5-5 and TRBJ2-1, the complete variable domain reads DAGVTQSPTHLIKTRGQQVTLRCSPISGHKSVSWYQQVLGQGPQFIFQYYEKEERGRGNFPDRFSARQFPNYSSELNVNALLLGDSALYLCASSPRPGTGGYNEQFFGPGTRLTVL.

The chain employs TRBV11-2 and TRBJ1-1; no firm D call. This CDR3 has 12 amino acids. Germline-derived CDR1 and CDR2 are SGHAT and FQNNGV. V was pared by 3 bases and J by 6 bases, with 8 bases between. As DNA, the CDR3 is TGTGCCAGCAGCTTGTGGGAGCCTGAAGCTTTCTTT. Protein: CASSLWEPEAFF. The full variable domain, completed using reference TRBV11-2 and TRBJ1-1, is EAGVAQSPRYKIIEKRQSVAFWCNPISGHATLYWYQQILGQGPKLLIQFQNNGVVDDSQLPKDRFSAERLKGVDSTLKIQPAKLEDSAVYLCASSLWEPEAFFGQGTRLTVV.